This TCR beta chain is drawn from a study of identical twins. Points from the study as a whole: For zero-insertion analyses, partial confounding could come from invariant MAIT and iNKT cells.

The table lists this clonotype with many counts. The target antigen is unknown. Template switching added a universal primer site, and cDNA bore unique molecular identifiers. TCRdb itself ran the 5' RACE reads through MiXCR, one entry per CDR3 protein. The sample contains more than 400,000 distinct CDR3 sequences, roughly 15% of which appear only once. This same sample was also taken into another study, of yellow fever vaccine responses in identical twins. Per that study: Vaccine-induced T cell responses in twins were reportedly observed to appear partly convergent, partly personalized.

This clonotype was sampled from a woman under 30 in good health. The source material was CD4+ T cells sorted from blood.

The chain's CDR3 is CASSYSWDSVGEQYF. The CDR3 DNA reads as TGTGCCAGCAGTTACTCGTGGGATAGCGTGGGCGAGCAGTACTTC. The chain uses TRBV6-5 and TRBJ2-7; possibly TRBD2 for D (5 bases). The CDR3 is made up of 15 amino acids. Germline assignment: CDR1 MNHEY and CDR2 SVGAGI. V lost 0 bases to trimming and J lost 6 bases, with 15 bases between them.